One sample yielded the 26 T cell receptor beta chains listed below, sequenced in a study of T cells after posttransplantation cyclophosphamide. TCRdb's table, derived via immunoSEQ multiplex PCR, lists solely in-frame clones and lacks some. The table lists 30,000 or so clones, approximately 90% of them singletons. The naive gate required viable CD3+CD4+ or CD3+CD8+ cells with CCR7+CD45RA+CD45RO-CD95-CD27+CD28+ phenotype. Source material: naive CD4+ T cells sorted from PBMCs. These receptors all come from a woman aged 55-70 years in good health, CMV-negative, and a related stem cell transplant donor.

The chain recombines TRBV27 with TRBJ2-7, with 11 positions matching TRBD2. Germline values: CDR1 MNHEY, CDR2 SMNVEV (reference sequence). This CDR3 comprises 15 residues. Trimming cost V 6 bases and J 2 bases; bases outside gene matches: 6. The chain's CDR3 is CASSSTSGTPYEQYF. The CDR3 DNA follows: TGTGCCAGCAGCTCGACTAGCGGGACCCCCTACGAGCAGTACTTC.

This chain uses TRBV2 with TRBJ1-2, with TRBD1 matching over 9 bases. Germline CDR1 is SNHLY and CDR2 is FYNNEI. With V trimmed by 1 base and J by 6 bases, 3 bases remained unmatched. The CDR3 has 14 amino acids. The CDR3 DNA sequence: TGTGCCAGCAGTGAAGAACGGGACAGGGATGGCTACACCTTC. The encoded protein is CASSEERDRDGYTF.

This clone has a handful of counts. The chain recombines TRBV10-3 with TRBJ1-5, with D possibly TRBD1 on 5 matching bases. The CDR3 covers 13 residues. Trimming took 5 bases from V and 5 from J, leaving 10 bases between them. CDR1 ENHRY and CDR2 SYGVKD come from the germline V gene. The CDR3: CAISSDTYQPQHF. The CDR3 bases are TGTGCCATCAGTTCGGACACGTATCAGCCCCAGCATTTT.

Details on this clone: Germline is not matched at one junction end, which may reflect a read error. The CDR3 DNA is TGTGCCAGCTCAATTCAGGCGGGGGGGGCCTCCCACGAGCAGTACTTC. Its protein product is CASSIQAGGASHEQYF. The gene calls are TRBV18 and TRBJ2-7; TRBD2 matches at 9 bases. This CDR3 has 16 amino acids. Germline V gene data show CDR1 as KGHSH and CDR2 as LQKENI.

This chain joins TRBV5-4 and TRBJ2-2, with a weak D call TRBD2 (5 bases). CDR1 and CDR2 (germline): SGHNT, YYREEE (reference sequence). The CDR3 is made up of 14 amino acids. V was trimmed by 2 bases and J by 4 bases, leaving 9 bases between them. In DNA, the CDR3 is TGTGCCAGCAGCTTCCGGGATAGCACCGGGGAGCTGTTTTTT. This gives the protein CASSFRDSTGELFF.

The chain links TRBV6-6 to TRBJ2-3, with D hard to call. This CDR3 comprises 11 residues. Trimming shortened V by 7 bases and J by 6 bases, and 8 bases separated the two germline ends. In germline, CDR1 is MNHNY, CDR2 SVGAGI (reference sequence). CDR3 sequence reads: CASTLSDTQYF. In nucleotides, the CDR3 is TGTGCCAGCACCTTATCGGATACGCAGTATTTT.

The rearrangement uses TRBV5-1 and TRBJ1-1; TRBD1 matches at 8 bases. Germline V gene sequence: CDR1 SGHRS, CDR2 YFSETQ. The CDR3 has 14 amino acids. V lost 0 bases, J lost 5 bases, and 3 bases stayed unmatched. Written as DNA, the CDR3 is TGCGCCAGCAGCTTGGGACAGGGGATTACTGAAGCTTTCTTT. It codes for CASSLGQGITEAFF.

The chain links TRBV6-1 to TRBJ2-1, with 8 positions matching TRBD1. The CDR3 extends over 14 amino acids. Unmatched junction bases numbered 6, after V lost 4 bases and J lost 7 bases. Germline values: CDR1 MNHNS, CDR2 SASEGT. The CDR3 reads CASSGDRWGNEQFF. CDR3 sequence (DNA): TGTGCCAGCAGTGGGGACAGGTGGGGTAATGAGCAGTTCTTC.

The chain links TRBV5-1 to TRBJ2-2; TRBD2 matches at 7 bases. CDR3 length: 15 residues. Losses at the gene ends were 0 bases for V and 7 bases for J; bases not matched to a gene: 6. Germline V gives CDR1 SGHRS, CDR2 YFSETQ. CDR3 sequence: CASSLVLAVGGELFF. CDR3 bases: TGCGCCAGCAGCTTGGTTCTAGCGGTGGGCGGGGAGCTGTTTTTT.

V and J are TRBV27 and TRBJ2-3; D is unresolved. Germline V gene sequence: CDR1 MNHEY, CDR2 SMNVEV (reference sequence). The CDR3 is made up of 12 amino acids. Trimming cost V 6 bases and J 1 base, with 5 bases left between them. The CDR3 region is CASRSGTDTQYF. CDR3 sequence (DNA): TGTGCCAGCAGATCGGGCACAGATACGCAGTATTTT.

This chain joins TRBV5-4 and TRBJ1-3; TRBD1 might be the D (6 bases). This CDR3 region has 15 residues. Per germline, CDR1 SGHNT and CDR2 YYREEE (reference sequence). V shed 3 bases and J shed 0 bases, with 10 bases lying between them. The CDR3 here is CASSSRTDSGNTIYF. The CDR3 region has the DNA TGTGCCAGCAGCTCGAGGACAGACTCTGGAAACACCATATATTTT.

The table lists this clone with a count of one. The chain has TRBV27 and TRBJ1-1, with 10 bases identical to TRBD1. In germline, CDR1 is MNHEY, CDR2 SMNVEV (reference sequence). V shed 6 bases and J 1 base; nucleotides not matched to a gene: 5. The CDR3 contains 15 residues. The CDR3 sequence is CASSGTGARNTEAFF. The CDR3 DNA reads TGTGCCAGCAGCGGGACAGGGGCGAGGAACACTGAAGCTTTCTTT.

The CDR3 reads CASSGSGGAPQFF. The CDR3 DNA follows: TGTGCCAGCAGTGGTAGCGGGGGAGCCCCGCAGTTCTTC. The chain joins TRBV6-1 to TRBJ2-1; 9 positions agree with TRBD2. V was pared by 4 bases and J by 12 bases, with 7 bases of the junction left unmatched. The CDR3 has 13 residues. The germline CDR1 and CDR2 sequences are MNHNS and SASEGT.

V usage is TRBV19 and J usage is TRBJ1-1; D not certain. The germline V and J ends were trimmed by 4 bases and 7 bases, with 16 bases remaining between them. The length of the CDR3 is 14 residues. Germline V gene sequence: CDR1 LNHDA, CDR2 SQIVND (reference sequence). The CDR3 loop is CASSSGLPFVEAFF. In nucleotides, the CDR3 is TGTGCCAGTAGTAGCGGACTGCCGTTTGTTGAAGCTTTCTTT.

The V and J genes are TRBV2 and TRBJ2-3; 7 bases match TRBD1. The CDR3 has 13 amino acids. In germline, CDR1 is SNHLY, CDR2 FYNNEI. J gave up 4 bases and V 11 bases, and 9 bases lay outside the gene matches. The CDR3 DNA reads as TGTGCCGGTAGCGCCCAGGGGGCAGATACGCAGTATTTT. It is translated as CAGSAQGADTQYF.

The chain combines TRBV2 with TRBJ1-2, with TRBD1 matching over 7 bases. The V and J ends lost 3 bases and 8 bases, in that order; junction bases with no gene match: 9. There are 14 residues in the CDR3. Per germline, CDR1 SNHLY and CDR2 FYNNEI. CDR3 in DNA: TGTGCCAGCAGTGATCTTCAGGCAGGGGGAGGCTACACCTTC. It encodes CASSDLQAGGGYTF.

V and J are TRBV28 and TRBJ1-5; the D gene is possibly TRBD1 (5 bases). CDR1 is MDHEN and CDR2 is SYDVKM in the germline V gene. The CDR3 runs 18 residues. Trimming removed 3 bases at V and 0 bases at J, with 18 bases between. The DNA for the CDR3 is TGTGCCAGCAGTTTGGAGACAGTGAAGGGGTATAGCAATCAGCCCCAGCATTTT. Translating gives CASSLETVKGYSNQPQHF.

This rearrangement joins TRBV29-1 to TRBJ2-3; maybe TRBD1 (6 bases). CDR1 is SQVTM and CDR2 is ANQGSEA in the germline V gene. CDR3 length equals 14 residues. CDR3 amino acids: CSARGLGHTDTQYF. CDR3 coding DNA: TGCAGTGCCAGGGGCTTGGGGCACACAGATACGCAGTATTTT.

The CDR3 here is CASSSTGWGANVLTF. In DNA form, the CDR3 reads TGTGCCAGCAGCTCGACAGGGTGGGGGGCCAACGTCCTGACTTTC. This chain connects TRBV7-2 to TRBJ2-6; the match to TRBD1 covers 7 bases. With 4 bases clipped from V and 4 bases from J, the junction kept 4 bases outside the gene matches. The CDR3 totals 15 residues. Per germline, CDR1 SGHTA and CDR2 FQGNSA.

This clone has just a few counts. The chain carries TRBV7-9 and TRBJ1-3; D is perhaps TRBD1 (6 bases). Trimming left V 8 bases short and J 1 base short, with 15 bases between. Looked up from germline, CDR1 is SEHNR and CDR2 is FQNEAQ (reference sequence). The CDR3 contains 15 residues. The CDR3 DNA reads TGTGCCAGCTCAGAACAGGGCTTTTCTGGAAACACCATATATTTT. Protein: CASSEQGFSGNTIYF.

This chain joins TRBV2 and TRBJ2-5, with TRBD2 as a possible D gene (6 bases). V was clipped by 0 bases and J by 5 bases, with 10 bases between them. CDR3 length: 14 residues. The germline gives CDR1 SNHLY, CDR2 FYNNEI. The CDR3 DNA reads as TGTGCCAGCAGTGAAGCGCGGAGCGGGGAGACCCAGTACTTC. Its protein product is CASSEARSGETQYF.

The CDR3 DNA is TGCGCCAGCAGCTTGTCTCCGGGACAGGGAACGTACACTGAAGCTTTCTTT. It encodes CASSLSPGQGTYTEAFF. The chain has TRBV5-1 and TRBJ1-1, with 9 bases identical to TRBD1. CDR3 length equals 17 residues. Germline V gene sequence: CDR1 SGHRS, CDR2 YFSETQ. V lost 1 base, J lost 3 bases, and 10 bases stayed unmatched.

The chain has TRBV9 and TRBJ2-1; TRBD2 aligns across 8 bases. V lost 0 bases, J lost 4 bases, and 3 bases stayed unmatched. The CDR3 spans 15 residues. The germline CDR1 and CDR2 sequences are SGDLS and YYNGEE. The CDR3 DNA reads as TGTGCCAGCAGCGTAGCCGGGGGGGGTTACAATGAGCAGTTCTTC. It encodes CASSVAGGGYNEQFF.

V is TRBV2 and J is TRBJ1-5; 7 bases map to TRBD1. The germline gives CDR1 SNHLY, CDR2 FYNNEI. The CDR3 loop spans 15 amino acids. V lost 5 bases and J lost 0; bases outside the gene matches: 4. The CDR3 sequence: CASSRQGPSNQPQHF. CDR3 bases: TGTGCCAGCAGTAGACAGGGCCCTAGCAATCAGCCCCAGCATTTT. The whole variable domain, filled in from reference TRBV2 and TRBJ1-5, reads EPEVTQTPSHQVTQMGQEVILRCVPISNHLYFYWYRQILGQKVEFLVSFYNNEISEKSEIFDDQFSVERPDGSNFTLKIRSTKLEDSAMYFCASSRQGPSNQPQHFGDGTRLSIL.

The DNA for the CDR3 is TGTGCCAGCAGCGGGGAGGGGGGTGAGCAGTACTTC. Amino acid sequence: CASSGEGGEQYF. The chain links TRBV7-3 to TRBJ2-7, with a weak D call TRBD2 (7 bases). From germline, CDR1 is SGHTA and CDR2 FQGTGA. V lost 5 bases and J 7 bases, leaving 12 bases between the germline ends. The CDR3 has 12 amino acids.

The V gene is TRBV6-6, the J gene TRBJ1-4; no clear D gene. The V and J ends lost 7 bases and 0 bases respectively, with 9 bases between them. CDR3 length equals 14 residues. Germline V gene data show CDR1 as MNHNY and CDR2 as SVGAGI (reference sequence). CDR3 residues: CASTPPSTNEKLFF. CDR3 sequence (DNA): TGTGCCAGCACCCCCCCGTCAACTAATGAAAAACTGTTTTTT.